The TCR delta chain under discussion was sequenced for a study of gamma delta lymphoproliferative disorders and STAT genes (dated by TCRdb to the late 2010s). About the study as a whole: Gamma-chain libraries were prepared from at least 50 ng of genomic DNA using the LymphoTrack Dx TCRG Assay. Delta-chain libraries followed the EuroClonality-NGS working group standard operating procedure, because no corresponding Invivoscribe delta assay was available. Within a larger immunophenotypic and STAT-mutation study, TCR gamma and delta CDR3 repertoires were profiled by deep sequencing in Tgammadelta lymphoproliferative disease patients and healthy controls. To confirm results, a couple of gamma-chain samples and every delta-chain sample were sequenced twice.

The study at large found these results: The authors pointed out that NGS specificity may be lower at low frequencies, so whether leukemic clones are public or private needs to be confirmed. Control T cells likely spanned varied maturation stages, while leukemic cells were skewed toward terminal effectors, potentially limiting patient-control comparisons. In whole-repertoire clustering, patient gamma repertoires grouped separately from healthy controls, whereas delta repertoires showed no separation between groups. Almost every major gamma and delta clonotype in patients was public, meaning shared with at least one healthy donor, and only a couple of gamma clonotypes were private to disease.

From the cysteine up to the phenylalanine, the CDR3 has a length of 20 residues. Only the CDR3 region is kept as DNA, spanning 60 bases read in frame from base 1. From the germline V gene, CDR1 is GEAIGNYY and CDR2 is EKD. V lost 0 bases and J lost 0 bases, and the count of bases not matched to a germline gene is 18. In both library preparation methods, multiplex PCR was run with primers aimed at the conserved V and J regions of the TCR genes. The amplicons were purified, pooled and then sequenced on an Illumina MiSeq platform. The paper's processing steps were these. V(D)J alignment, clonotype assembly and translation were performed with MiXCR, whereas functionality assessment and CDR3 repertoire analyses were performed with VDJtools. CDR3 was defined per IMGT, and analyses were restricted to productive sequences using functional genes, excluding ORF genes and pseudogenes. A custom Python script was used to look across all patients and controls for identical amino acid CDR3s belonging to major clonotypes, meaning those with a frequency of >=5%. A one-sided non-parametric Wilcoxon test was used to compare clonotype frequencies between patients and controls. Identical DNA sequences were merged into single rows after TCRdb reprocessed the public reads with CATT. The V and J calls were determined by TCRdb, not by the authors. The sample yields under 650 delta-chain clones; approximately 2% were counted once. Together, the top ten hold roughly 90% of the sample.

For TCR sequencing, genomic DNA was taken from peripheral blood mononuclear cells isolated from both patients and controls. The control group consisted of about 23 healthy adult blood donors (median age approximately 64 years; some 12 males and some eleven females) who were matched to the patients for age and sex. Turning to this clone: Its antigen target is currently unknown. Translating this DNA gives a protein that differs at residue 10 from the TCRdb one, which belongs to a much larger clone; a read error is likely, and the protein shown is this translation.

The sequenced sample was blood. The source of this sequence is a human donor in good health. The chain joins TRDV2 to TRDJ1, with 7 bases aligning to TRDD3. The sequenced DNA is TGTGCCTGTGACACCGGACGCTGGGGGGTACGTCGCCCGTACACCGATAAACTCATCTTT. Protein translation: CACDTGRWGVRRPYTDKLIF.